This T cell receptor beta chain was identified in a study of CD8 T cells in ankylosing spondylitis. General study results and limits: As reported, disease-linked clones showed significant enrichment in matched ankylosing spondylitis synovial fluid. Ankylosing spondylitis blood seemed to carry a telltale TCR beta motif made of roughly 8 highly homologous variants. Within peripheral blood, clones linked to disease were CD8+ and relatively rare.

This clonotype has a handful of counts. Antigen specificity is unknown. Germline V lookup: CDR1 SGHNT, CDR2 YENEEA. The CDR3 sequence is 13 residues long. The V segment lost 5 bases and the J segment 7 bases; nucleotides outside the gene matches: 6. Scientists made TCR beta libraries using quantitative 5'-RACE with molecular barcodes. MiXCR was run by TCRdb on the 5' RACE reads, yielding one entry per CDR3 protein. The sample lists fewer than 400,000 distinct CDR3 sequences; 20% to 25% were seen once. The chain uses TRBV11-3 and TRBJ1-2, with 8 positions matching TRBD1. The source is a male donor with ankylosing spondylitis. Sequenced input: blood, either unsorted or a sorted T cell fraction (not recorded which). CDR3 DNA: TGTGCCAGCAGCCTGACAGGGGACGGTGGCTACACCTTC. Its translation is CASSLTGDGGYTF.